The clone carrying this T cell receptor beta chain was recorded at least ten times. PBMCs were sourced from 9 to 10 ml fresh peripheral blood. The V and J ends lost 5 bases and 1 base respectively, with 11 bases between them. Looked up from germline, CDR1 is SGHAT and CDR2 is FQNNGV. CDR3 length: 15 residues. The sample comes from a study of T cells in Graves' hyperthyroidism and ophthalmopathy. Authors of the study amplified TCR beta CDR3 regions from RNA transcripts. HTBI primers were employed in a first-round RT-PCR of the TCR CDR3. In TCRdb, the multiplex PCR reads were re-called with MiXCR into one record per CDR3 protein. In the table there are some 770,000 distinct CDR3 sequences, 16% of which are singletons.

The V gene is TRBV11-2, the J gene TRBJ2-2, with TRBD1 as a possible D gene (6 bases). The source is a man aged 18 to 30 with Graves' hyperthyroidism. The material sequenced was blood. This CDR3 is CASSPSTGNTGELFF. For the CDR3, the DNA is TGTGCCAGCAGCCCATCGACAGGGAACACCGGGGAGCTGTTTTTT.